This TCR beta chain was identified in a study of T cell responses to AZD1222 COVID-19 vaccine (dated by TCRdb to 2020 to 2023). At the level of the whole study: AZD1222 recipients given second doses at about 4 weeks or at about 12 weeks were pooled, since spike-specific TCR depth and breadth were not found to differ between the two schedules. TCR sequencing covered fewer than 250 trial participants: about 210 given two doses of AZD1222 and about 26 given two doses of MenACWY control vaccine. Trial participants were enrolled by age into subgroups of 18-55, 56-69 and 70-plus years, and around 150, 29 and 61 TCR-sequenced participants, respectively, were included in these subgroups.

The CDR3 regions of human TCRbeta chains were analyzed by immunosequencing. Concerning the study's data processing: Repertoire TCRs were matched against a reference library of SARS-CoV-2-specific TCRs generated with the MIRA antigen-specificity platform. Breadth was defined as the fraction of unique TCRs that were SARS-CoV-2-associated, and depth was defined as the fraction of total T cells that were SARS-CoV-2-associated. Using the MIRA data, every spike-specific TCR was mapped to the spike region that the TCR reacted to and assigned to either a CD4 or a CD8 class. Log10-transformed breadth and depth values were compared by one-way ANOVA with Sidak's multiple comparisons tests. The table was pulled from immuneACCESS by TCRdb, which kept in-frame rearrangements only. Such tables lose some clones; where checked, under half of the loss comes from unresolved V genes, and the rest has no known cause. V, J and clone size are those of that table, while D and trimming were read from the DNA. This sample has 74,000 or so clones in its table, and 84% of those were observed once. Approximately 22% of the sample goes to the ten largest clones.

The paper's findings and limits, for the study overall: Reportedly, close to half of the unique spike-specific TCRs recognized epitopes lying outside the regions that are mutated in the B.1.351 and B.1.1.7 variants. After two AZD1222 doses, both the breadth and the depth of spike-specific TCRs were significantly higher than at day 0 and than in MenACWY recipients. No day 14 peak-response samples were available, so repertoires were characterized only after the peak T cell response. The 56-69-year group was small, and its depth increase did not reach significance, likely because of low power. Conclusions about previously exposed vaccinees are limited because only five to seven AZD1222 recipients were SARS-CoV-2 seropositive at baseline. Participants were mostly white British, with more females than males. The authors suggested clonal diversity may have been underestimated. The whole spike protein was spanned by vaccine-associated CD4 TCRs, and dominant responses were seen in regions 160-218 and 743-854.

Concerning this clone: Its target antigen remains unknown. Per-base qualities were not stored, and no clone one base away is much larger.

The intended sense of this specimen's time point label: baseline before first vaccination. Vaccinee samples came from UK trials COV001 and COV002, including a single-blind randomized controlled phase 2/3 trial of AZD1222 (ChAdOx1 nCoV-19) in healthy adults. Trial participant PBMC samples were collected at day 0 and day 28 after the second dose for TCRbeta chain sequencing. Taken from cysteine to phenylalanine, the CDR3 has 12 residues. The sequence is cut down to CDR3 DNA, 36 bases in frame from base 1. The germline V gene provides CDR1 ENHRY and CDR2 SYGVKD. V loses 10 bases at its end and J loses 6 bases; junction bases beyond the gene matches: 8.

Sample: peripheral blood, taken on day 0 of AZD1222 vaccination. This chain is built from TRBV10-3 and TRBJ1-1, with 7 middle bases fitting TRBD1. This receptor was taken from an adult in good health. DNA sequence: TGTGCCAGCAGACAGGGTCCGTCTGAAGCTTTCTTT. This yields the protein CASRQGPSEAFF.